A selection of T cell receptor beta chains follows, all from one sample in a study of vaccination and CD4 T cells after COVID-19. TCRdb ran MiXCR on the PCR reads and lists one entry per CDR3 protein. The sample carries about 10,000 distinct CDR3 sequences, roughly 63% recorded once. The antigens for these receptors are not known. Material: CD4+ T cells from blood, cultured in vitro. Receptor source: a human donor who had recovered from COVID-19. Both conserved end residues are part of each CDR3. A D gene is named only where the DNA matches it firmly. Some rows mark clone size as missing; the rest say once, few, many or name a class of expanded clone.

clone size	D gene	V gene	J gene	CDR3 protein	CDR3 DNA
.	.	TRBV20-1	TRBJ1-1	CSARTDVNTEAFF	TGCAGTGCTAGAACAGACGTGAACACTGAAGCTTTCTTT
.	.	TRBV15	TRBJ1-6	CATSRANSPLHF	TGTGCCACCAGCAGAGCCAACTCACCCCTCCACTTT
few	.	TRBV20-1	TRBJ1-5	CSAVRDRNQPQHF	TGCAGTGCGGTGAGGGATCGCAATCAGCCCCAGCATTTT
few	.	TRBV7-2	TRBJ1-2	CASSLAATSPQGYTF	TGTGCCAGCAGCTTAGCCGCCACATCTCCCCAGGGCTACACCTTC
few	TRBD1	TRBV2	TRBJ1-2	CASSPTGRDYGYTF	TGTGCCAGCAGCCCGACAGGGAGGGACTATGGCTACACCTTC
.	.	TRBV6-1	TRBJ1-2	CASRLYGYTF	TGTGCCAGCAGGCTCTATGGCTACACCTTC
.	.	TRBV5-6	TRBJ1-2	CASSRRFSGYTF	TGTGCCAGCAGTCGTCGTTTTTCTGGCTACACCTTC
few	.	TRBV15	TRBJ1-5	CATSRDNFGNQPQHF	TGTGCCACCAGCAGAGATAATTTTGGCAATCAGCCCCAGCATTTT
.	TRBD1	TRBV25-1	TRBJ1-1	CASSDDRVGNTEAFF	TGTGCCAGCAGTGACGACAGGGTCGGGAACACTGAAGCTTTCTTT
few	.	TRBV19	TRBJ2-5	CASSFQETQYF	TGTGCCAGTAGTTTCCAAGAGACCCAGTACTTC
few	.	TRBV7-9	TRBJ1-1	CASSLVWRETPDTEAFF	TGTGCCAGCAGCTTAGTGTGGAGGGAGACGCCGGACACTGAAGCTTTCTTT
few	.	TRBV10-3	TRBJ1-2	CATITGDYGYTF	TGTGCCACGATTACAGGAGACTATGGCTACACCTTC
once	TRBD1	TRBV4-2	TRBJ2-7	CASSQSSGTGLSYEQYF	TGTGCCAGCAGCCAATCATCCGGGACAGGACTCTCCTACGAGCAGTACTTC
few	TRBD2	TRBV7-9	TRBJ2-3	CASSSGLAGVTDTQYF	TGTGCCAGCAGCTCGGGACTAGCGGGGGTCACAGATACGCAGTATTTT
once	.	TRBV6-1	TRBJ1-2	CASTPSGGIYGYTF	TGTGCCAGCACCCCAAGTGGGGGAATCTATGGCTACACCTTC
.	TRBD2	TRBV6-1	TRBJ2-7	CASSRLAGFYEQYF	TGTGCCAGCAGCCGACTAGCGGGATTCTACGAGCAGTACTTC
.	.	TRBV5-5	TRBJ1-2	CASSLWGSIDYGYTF	TGTGCCAGCAGCTTGTGGGGGAGTATCGACTATGGCTACACCTTC
.	.	TRBV20-1	TRBJ1-2	CSAHRGVGNYGYTF	TGCAGTGCCCACCGGGGCGTCGGTAACTATGGCTACACCTTC
.	.	TRBV7-9	TRBJ1-6	CASSSGTLGVSPLHF	TGTGCCAGCAGCTCAGGGACATTAGGGGTTTCACCCCTCCACTTT
once	.	TRBV19	TRBJ1-5	CASRWDRWSNQPQHF	TGTGCCAGTAGATGGGATAGATGGAGCAATCAGCCCCAGCATTTT
.	.	TRBV18	TRBJ2-5	CASSPIGGGETQYF	TGTGCCAGCTCACCAATCGGGGGAGGCGAGACCCAGTACTTC
.	.	TRBV19	TRBJ2-2	CASKGSNTGELFF	TGTGCCAGCAAAGGGTCTAACACCGGGGAGCTGTTTTTT
.	TRBD1	TRBV29-1	TRBJ2-6	CSVVGGQGADGANVLTF	TGCAGCGTTGTTGGTGGGCAGGGGGCCGACGGGGCCAACGTCCTGACTTTC
few	.	TRBV20-1	TRBJ1-2	CSARPTDGTYGYTF	TGCAGTGCTAGGCCCACCGACGGGACCTATGGCTACACCTTC
.	TRBD1	TRBV15	TRBJ2-3	CATSRGDRYDTDTQYF	TGTGCCACCAGCAGAGGGGACAGGTACGACACAGATACGCAGTATTTT
.	.	TRBV20-1	TRBJ1-1	CSGTDMNTEAFF	TGCAGTGGTACGGACATGAACACTGAAGCTTTCTTT